Listed below are T cell receptor beta chains from one sample, sequenced in a study of cytomegalovirus exposure and HLA in healthy donors. Measured with immunoSEQ multiplex PCR; TCRdb has only the in-frame clones, and not every one. The profile shows roughly 150,000 clones, around 73% of them singletons. What was sequenced was PBMCs. These receptors came from a male donor in good health and CMV-seronegative. The CDR3 runs from the conserved cysteine through the conserved F or W. D genes are given only for firm matches.

length	V	D	J	DNA	CDR3
15	TRBV27	TRBD1	TRBJ1-1	TGTGCCAGCTGGACAGGGGGCGCAGGGAACACTGAAGCTTTCTTT	CASWTGGAGNTEAFF
15	TRBV6-1	.	TRBJ1-5	TGTGCCAGCAGTGAAGAAGGGGGGGGTGGACAGCCCCAGCATTTT	CASSEEGGGGQPQHF
15	TRBV6-1	TRBD2	TRBJ2-5	TGTGCCAGCAGTGAGGGCGGGAGTAATCGAGAGACCCAGTACTTC	CASSEGGSNRETQYF
14	TRBV28	.	TRBJ1-4	TGTGCCAGCAGCCTCACAGTAATCCCTGAAAAACTGTTTTTT	CASSLTVIPEKLFF
15	TRBV7-9	.	TRBJ2-1	TGTGCCAGCAGCCTCCCCGGCGGGGACTACAATGAGCAGTTCTTC	CASSLPGGDYNEQFF
13	TRBV7-9	.	TRBJ1-1	TGTTCCAGCAACTTCAGATCGGGAACTGAAGCTTTCTTT	CSSNFRSGTEAFF
20	TRBV5-8	.	TRBJ2-1	TGTGCCAGCAGCTTGAGATCGGTTGCAGCGCTGACGGTGGGCTACAATGAGCAGTTCTTC	CASSLRSVAALTVGYNEQFF
16	TRBV30	TRBD2	TRBJ2-1	TGTGCCTGGGGGAGGGTGGGGACTAGCGGATACGAAGAGCAGTTCTTC	CAWGRVGTSGYEEQFF
14	TRBV18	.	TRBJ1-2	TGTGCCAGCTCACCACCGACGACTGAGGGCGGCTACACCTTC	CASSPPTTEGGYTF
15	TRBV5-6	TRBD2	TRBJ2-5	TGTGCCAGCAGCTTGGGACTAGCCGGCCAAGAGACCCAGTACTTC	CASSLGLAGQETQYF